This is a list of T cell receptor beta chains from one sample in a study of patients and donors after allogeneic stem cell transplantation. One entry per CDR3 protein results from TCRdb running MiXCR on the RT-PCR reads. The repertoire holds hundreds of thousands of distinct CDR3 sequences, with under 20% as singletons. The sample consisted of blood, either unsorted or a sorted T cell fraction (not recorded which). These receptors all stem from a human donor who was either an allogeneic HSCT recipient or a stem cell or donor lymphocyte infusion donor (not recorded which). It is not recorded whose cells these are; they may come from a transplant donor. CDR3s include the opening cysteine and the closing phenylalanine or tryptophan. A D gene is named only where the DNA matches it firmly. The size entry is marked missing in some rows and otherwise reads once, few, many or a size class.

V gene	CDR3 length	D gene	J gene	clone size	CDR3 DNA	CDR3 protein
TRBV20-1	14	TRBD1	TRBJ2-1	NA	TGCAGTTCTATACAGGGGAGCTCCTACAATGAGCAGTTCTTC	CSSIQGSSYNEQFF
TRBV12-3/TRBV12-4	15	TRBD2	TRBJ2-2	few	TGTGCCACCACGTCCAGCGGGATCAACACCGGGGAGCTGTTTTTT	CATTSSGINTGELFF
TRBV24-1	15	NA	TRBJ2-7	few	TGTGCCACCAGTGATCCACGGACAGCTGCCTACGAGCAGTACTTC	CATSDPRTAAYEQYF
TRBV3-1	17	NA	TRBJ1-5	NA	TGTGCCAGCAGCAGGGCCACCCGATCCTATAGCAATCAGCCCCAGCATTTT	CASSRATRSYSNQPQHF
TRBV2	14	TRBD1	TRBJ1-2	NA	TGTGCCAGCAGTGAAAGGGGGACAGGTCGTGGCTACACCTTC	CASSERGTGRGYTF
TRBV28	13	NA	TRBJ1-1	NA	TGTGCCAGCAGAATGGTGGCCGGCGGCGAAGCTTTCTTT	CASRMVAGGEAFF
TRBV21-1	15	NA	TRBJ1-5	few	TGTGCCAGCAGCCCTAAGACAGGCGACAATCAGCCCCAGCATTTT	CASSPKTGDNQPQHF
TRBV20-1	17	TRBD2	TRBJ2-3	many	TGCAGTGCTGCAACTAGCGGGACGTCTCCTAGCACAGATACGCAGTATTTT	CSAATSGTSPSTDTQYF
TRBV7-9	15	NA	TRBJ1-1	NA	TGTGCCAGCAGCTCTTACAGGGACGAAAACACTGAAGCTTTCTTT	CASSSYRDENTEAFF
TRBV6-1	13	TRBD1	TRBJ2-7	NA	TGTGCCAGCAGTAGGACAGGGGTGAGGGAGCAGTACTTC	CASSRTGVREQYF